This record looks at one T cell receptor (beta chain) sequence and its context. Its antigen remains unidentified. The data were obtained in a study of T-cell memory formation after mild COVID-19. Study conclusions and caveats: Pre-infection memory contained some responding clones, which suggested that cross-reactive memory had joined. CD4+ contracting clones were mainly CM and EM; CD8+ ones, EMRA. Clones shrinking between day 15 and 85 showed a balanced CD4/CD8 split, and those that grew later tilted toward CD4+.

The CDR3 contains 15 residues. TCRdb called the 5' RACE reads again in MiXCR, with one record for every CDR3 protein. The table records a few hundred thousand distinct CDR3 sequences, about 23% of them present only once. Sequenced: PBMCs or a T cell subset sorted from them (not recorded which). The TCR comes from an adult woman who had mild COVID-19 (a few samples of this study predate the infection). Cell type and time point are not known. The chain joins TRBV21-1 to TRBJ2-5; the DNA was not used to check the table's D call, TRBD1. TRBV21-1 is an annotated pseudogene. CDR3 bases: TGTGCCAGCAGCAATGGACAGGGGGTCCAAGAGACCCAGTACTTC. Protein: CASSNGQGVQETQYF.